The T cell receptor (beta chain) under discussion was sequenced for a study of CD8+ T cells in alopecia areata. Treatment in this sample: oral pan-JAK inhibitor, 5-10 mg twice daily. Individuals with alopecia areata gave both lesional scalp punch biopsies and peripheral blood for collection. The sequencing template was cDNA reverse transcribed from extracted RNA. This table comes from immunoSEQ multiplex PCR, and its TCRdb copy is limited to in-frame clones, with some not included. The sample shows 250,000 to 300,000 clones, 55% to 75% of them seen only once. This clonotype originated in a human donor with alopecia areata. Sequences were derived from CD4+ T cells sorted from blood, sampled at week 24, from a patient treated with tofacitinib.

The DNA of the CDR3 is TGCAGCGTTGAAACCACGGGCGGAAACACCATATATTTT. This gives the protein CSVETTGGNTIYF. The V call is TRBV29-1, the J call TRBJ1-3; no firm D call. Per the germline V gene, CDR1 is SQVTM and CDR2 is ANQGSEA. The V end lost 2 bases, the J end lost 4 bases, and 9 bases lay between the germline ends. The CDR3 has 13 residues.